These T cell receptor beta chains were read from a single sample in a study of spatial heterogeneity in lung cancer. Each CDR3 protein is one row after TCRdb ran MiXCR on the 5' RACE reads. Of about 36,000 distinct CDR3 sequences listed, 6.5% to 9.5% are singletons. Sequenced material: PBMCs, taken at follow-up. The receptors were gathered from a male donor with early-stage non-small cell lung cancer. Both conserved end residues are part of each CDR3. The D gene is left open where the match is weak. Where a row states a size, it is once, few, many or the class of an expanded clone; other rows omit it.

TRBJ2-1 TRBV7-9 - many TGTGCCAGCAGCTGGGGCTCGGGCTCCTACAATGAGCAGTTCTTC CASSWGSGSYNEQFF
TRBJ2-1 TRBV19 TRBD2 many TGTGCCAGTAAGGGGACTAGCGGGGGGTCTGATGAGCAGTTCTTC CASKGTSGGSDEQFF
TRBJ2-3 TRBV11-2 - many TGTGCCAGCAGCTCCTCGGGGGATACGCAGTATTTT CASSSSGDTQYF
TRBJ2-1 TRBV7-3 TRBD1 many TGTGCCAGCAGCTTAACAGGTCCGGGACAGGGGATTCGCAATGAGCAGTTCTTC CASSLTGPGQGIRNEQFF
TRBJ1-2 TRBV7-2 TRBD1 many TGTGCCAGCAGCTTCGACAGGGAAGGAAATGGCTACACCTTC CASSFDREGNGYTF
TRBJ1-4 TRBV19 TRBD1 - TGTGCCAGTGGGAATACGGGACAGGGTAAATCAGAAAAACTGTTTTTT CASGNTGQGKSEKLFF
TRBJ2-7 TRBV29-1 - many TGCAGCGTTGAAGTGGTCGCCTACGAGCAGTACTTC CSVEVVAYEQYF
TRBJ1-5 TRBV2 - many TGTGCCAGCAGTGAAGTCAGCAATCAGCCCCAGCATTTT CASSEVSNQPQHF
TRBJ1-2 TRBV6-5 - many TGTGCCAGCAGTCTAACTGGGGCAGGGGTTTCGATCGATGGCTACACCTTC CASSLTGAGVSIDGYTF
TRBJ2-1 TRBV24-1 TRBD2 few TGTGCCACCGGGTCGGGGGGGCTTCTGCAGTTCTTC CATGSGGLLQFF
TRBJ2-7 TRBV7-9 TRBD1 many TGTGCCAGCAGCTTTTTCGGGACAGGGGGCGAAGAAGGGTACTTC CASSFFGTGGEEGYF
TRBJ1-1 TRBV29-1 - many TGCAGCGTTGATGTGGCGGGGGGGACTGAAGCTTTCTTT CSVDVAGGTEAFF
TRBJ2-2 TRBV7-8 TRBD2 many TGTGCCAGCAGCTTAGGAGCGGGGGGGCCCACCGGGGAGCTGTTTTTT CASSLGAGGPTGELFF
TRBJ1-1 TRBV30 - many TGTGCCTGGAGTAACAGGGATGGCTTCTCGAACACTGAAGCTTTCTTT CAWSNRDGFSNTEAFF